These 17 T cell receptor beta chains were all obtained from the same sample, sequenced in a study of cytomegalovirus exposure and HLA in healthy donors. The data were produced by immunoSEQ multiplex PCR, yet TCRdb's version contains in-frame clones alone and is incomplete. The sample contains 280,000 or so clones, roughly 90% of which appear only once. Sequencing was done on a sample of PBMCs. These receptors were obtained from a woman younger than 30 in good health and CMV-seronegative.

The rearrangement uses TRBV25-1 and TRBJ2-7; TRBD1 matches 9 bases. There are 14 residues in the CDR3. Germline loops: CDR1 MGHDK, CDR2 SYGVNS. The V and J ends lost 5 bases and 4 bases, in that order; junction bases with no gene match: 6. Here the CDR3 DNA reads TGTGCCAGCAGTTACGGGACAGGGACGTACGAGCAGTACTTC. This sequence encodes CASSYGTGTYEQYF.

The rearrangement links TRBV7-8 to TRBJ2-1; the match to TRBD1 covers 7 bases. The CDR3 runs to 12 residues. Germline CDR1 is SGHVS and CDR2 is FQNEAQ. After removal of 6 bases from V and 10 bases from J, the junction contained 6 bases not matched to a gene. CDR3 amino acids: CASRRTGAEQFF. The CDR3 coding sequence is TGTGCCAGCAGACGGACAGGCGCGGAGCAGTTCTTC.

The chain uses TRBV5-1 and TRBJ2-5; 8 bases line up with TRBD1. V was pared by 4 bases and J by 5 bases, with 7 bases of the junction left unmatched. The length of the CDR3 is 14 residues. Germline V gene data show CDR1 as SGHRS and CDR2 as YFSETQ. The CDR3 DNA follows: TGCGCCAGCAGCCCAGGGGGCGGAGGGGAGACCCAGTACTTC. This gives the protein CASSPGGGGETQYF.

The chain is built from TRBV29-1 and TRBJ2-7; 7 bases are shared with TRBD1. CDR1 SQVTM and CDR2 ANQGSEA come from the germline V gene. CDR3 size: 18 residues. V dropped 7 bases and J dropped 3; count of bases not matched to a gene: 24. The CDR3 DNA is TGCAGCGCTATGGGATATCGTCAGGGGGACGGTCCGAACTACGAGCAGTACTTC. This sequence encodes CSAMGYRQGDGPNYEQYF.

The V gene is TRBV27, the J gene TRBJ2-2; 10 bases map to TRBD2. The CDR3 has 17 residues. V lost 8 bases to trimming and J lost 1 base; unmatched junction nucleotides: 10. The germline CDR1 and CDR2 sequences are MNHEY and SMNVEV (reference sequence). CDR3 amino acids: CASQVVRLAGNTGELFF. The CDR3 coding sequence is TGTGCCAGCCAGGTGGTCCGACTAGCGGGGAACACCGGGGAGCTGTTTTTT.

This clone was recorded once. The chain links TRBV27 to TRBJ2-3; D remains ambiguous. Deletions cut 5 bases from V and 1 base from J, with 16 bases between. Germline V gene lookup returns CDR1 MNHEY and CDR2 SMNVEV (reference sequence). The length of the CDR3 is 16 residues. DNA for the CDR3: TGTGCCAGCAGTCCCCCGGCCCCGGCGGGCACAGATACGCAGTATTTT. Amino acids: CASSPPAPAGTDTQYF.

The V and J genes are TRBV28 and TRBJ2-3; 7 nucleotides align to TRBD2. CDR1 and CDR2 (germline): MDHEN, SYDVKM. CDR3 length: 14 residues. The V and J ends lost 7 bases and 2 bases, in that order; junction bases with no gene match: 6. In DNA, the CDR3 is TGTGCCAGCATGGAAGCGGGAAACACAGATACGCAGTATTTT. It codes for CASMEAGNTDTQYF.

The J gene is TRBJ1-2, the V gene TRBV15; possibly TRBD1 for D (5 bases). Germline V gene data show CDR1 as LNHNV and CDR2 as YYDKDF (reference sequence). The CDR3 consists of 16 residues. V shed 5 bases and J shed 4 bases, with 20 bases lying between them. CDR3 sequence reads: CATSPKAGGFFYGYTF. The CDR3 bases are TGTGCCACCAGCCCCAAAGCCGGGGGGTTTTTCTATGGCTACACCTTC.

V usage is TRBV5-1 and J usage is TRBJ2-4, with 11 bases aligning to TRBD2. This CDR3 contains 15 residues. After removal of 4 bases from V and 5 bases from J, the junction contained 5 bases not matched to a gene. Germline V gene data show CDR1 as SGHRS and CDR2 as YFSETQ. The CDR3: CASSTSGSGQNIQYF. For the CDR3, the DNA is TGCGCCAGCAGCACTAGCGGGAGTGGTCAAAACATTCAGTACTTC.

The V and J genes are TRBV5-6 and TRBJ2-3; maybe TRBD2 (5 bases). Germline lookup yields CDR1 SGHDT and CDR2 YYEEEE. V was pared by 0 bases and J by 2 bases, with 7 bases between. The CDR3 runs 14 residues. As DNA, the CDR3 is TGTGCCAGCAGCTTGGAGGGAGCCACAGATACGCAGTATTTT. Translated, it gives CASSLEGATDTQYF.

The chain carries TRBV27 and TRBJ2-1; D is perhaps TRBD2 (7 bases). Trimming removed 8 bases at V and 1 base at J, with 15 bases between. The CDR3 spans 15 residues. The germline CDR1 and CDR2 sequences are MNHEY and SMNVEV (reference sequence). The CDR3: CASLGRGVSYNEQFF. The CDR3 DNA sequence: TGTGCCAGCCTAGGGAGGGGGGTTTCCTACAATGAGCAGTTCTTC.

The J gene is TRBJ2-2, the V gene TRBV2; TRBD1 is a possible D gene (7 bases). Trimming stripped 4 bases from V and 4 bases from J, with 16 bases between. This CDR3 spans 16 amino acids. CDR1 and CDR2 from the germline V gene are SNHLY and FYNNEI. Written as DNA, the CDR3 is TGTGCCAGCAGTGCGGAGGGGGCGCGTCTCACCGGGGAGCTGTTTTTT. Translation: CASSAEGARLTGELFF. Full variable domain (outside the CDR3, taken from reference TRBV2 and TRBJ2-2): EPEVTQTPSHQVTQMGQEVILRCVPISNHLYFYWYRQILGQKVEFLVSFYNNEISEKSEIFDDQFSVERPDGSNFTLKIRSTKLEDSAMYFCASSAEGARLTGELFFGEGSRLTVL.

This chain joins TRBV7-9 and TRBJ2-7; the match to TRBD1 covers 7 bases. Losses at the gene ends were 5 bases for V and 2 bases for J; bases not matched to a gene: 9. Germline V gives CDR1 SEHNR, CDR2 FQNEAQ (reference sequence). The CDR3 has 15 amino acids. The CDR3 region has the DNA TGTGCCAGCAGCACCCGGGACAGAAAAGCCTACGAGCAGTACTTC. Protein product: CASSTRDRKAYEQYF.

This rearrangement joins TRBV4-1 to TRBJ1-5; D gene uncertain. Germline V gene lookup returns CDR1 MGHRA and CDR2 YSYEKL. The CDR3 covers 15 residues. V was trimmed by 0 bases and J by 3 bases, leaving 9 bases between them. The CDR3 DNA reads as TGCGCCAGCAGCCAAGAGGCCGGGGACAATCAGCCCCAGCATTTT. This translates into CASSQEAGDNQPQHF.

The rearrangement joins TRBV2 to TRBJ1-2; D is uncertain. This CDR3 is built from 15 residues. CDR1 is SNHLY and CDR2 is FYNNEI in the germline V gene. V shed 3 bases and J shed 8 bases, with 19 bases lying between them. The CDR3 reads CASSELQSTSGGYTF. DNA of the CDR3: TGTGCCAGCAGTGAGTTACAGAGCACTTCAGGCGGCTACACCTTC.

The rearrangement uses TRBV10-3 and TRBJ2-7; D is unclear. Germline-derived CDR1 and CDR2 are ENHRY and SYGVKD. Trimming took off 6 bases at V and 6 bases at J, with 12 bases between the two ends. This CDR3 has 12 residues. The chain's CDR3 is CAIRNSDFEQYF. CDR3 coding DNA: TGTGCCATCAGGAACAGTGATTTCGAGCAGTACTTC.

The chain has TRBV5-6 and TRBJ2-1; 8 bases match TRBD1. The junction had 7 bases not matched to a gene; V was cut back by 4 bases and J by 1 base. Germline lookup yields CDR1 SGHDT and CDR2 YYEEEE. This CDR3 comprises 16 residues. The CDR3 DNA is TGTGCCAGCAGCATATTCCAGGGGGCTTCCTACAATGAGCAGTTCTTC. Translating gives CASSIFQGASYNEQFF.